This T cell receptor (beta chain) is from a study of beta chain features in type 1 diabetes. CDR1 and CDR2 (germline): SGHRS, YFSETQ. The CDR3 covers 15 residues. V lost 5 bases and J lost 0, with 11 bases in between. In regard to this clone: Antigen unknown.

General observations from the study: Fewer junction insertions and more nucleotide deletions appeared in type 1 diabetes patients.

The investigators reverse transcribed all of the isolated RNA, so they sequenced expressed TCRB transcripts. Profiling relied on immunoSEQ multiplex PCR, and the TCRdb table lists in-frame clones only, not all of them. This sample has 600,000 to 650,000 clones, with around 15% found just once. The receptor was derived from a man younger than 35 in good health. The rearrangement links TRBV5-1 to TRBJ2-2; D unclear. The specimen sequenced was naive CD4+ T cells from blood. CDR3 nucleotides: TGCGCCAGCAGTCGTCAGCCCGCGAACACCGGGGAGCTGTTTTTT. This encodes CASSRQPANTGELFF. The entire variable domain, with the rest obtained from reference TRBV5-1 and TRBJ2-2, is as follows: KAGVTQTPRYLIKTRGQQVTLSCSPISGHRSVSWYQQTPGQGLQFLFEYFSETQRNKGNFPGRFSGRQFSNSRSEMNVSTLELGDSALYLCASSRQPANTGELFFGEGSRLTVL.